This TCR beta chain was observed in a study of cytomegalovirus exposure and HLA in healthy donors. The study, taken as a whole, reports: As a later analysis showed, a missense DCLRE1C variant was linked to trimming of TCR beta V- and J-genes.

Healthy bone marrow donors supplied every sample. PCR employed 60 Vbeta and 13 Jbeta primers. Assay used: immunoSEQ multiplex PCR; TCRdb lists only in-frame clones, some missing. This sample has fewer than 100,000 clones, with 60% to 85% found just once. To note about this clone: What it binds is unknown.

Trimming shortened V by 2 bases and J by 2 bases, and 10 bases separated the two germline ends. The CDR3 length is 14 residues. CDR1 and CDR2 from the germline V gene are SGDLS and YYNGEE. This clonotype was obtained from a male donor in good health and CMV-seronegative. Sequenced sample: PBMCs. This chain joins TRBV9 and TRBJ1-1; possible D gene TRBD1, 5 bases. The CDR3: CASSVGQSNTEAFF. The CDR3 DNA reads TGTGCCAGCAGCGTGGGGCAGAGTAACACTGAAGCTTTCTTT.